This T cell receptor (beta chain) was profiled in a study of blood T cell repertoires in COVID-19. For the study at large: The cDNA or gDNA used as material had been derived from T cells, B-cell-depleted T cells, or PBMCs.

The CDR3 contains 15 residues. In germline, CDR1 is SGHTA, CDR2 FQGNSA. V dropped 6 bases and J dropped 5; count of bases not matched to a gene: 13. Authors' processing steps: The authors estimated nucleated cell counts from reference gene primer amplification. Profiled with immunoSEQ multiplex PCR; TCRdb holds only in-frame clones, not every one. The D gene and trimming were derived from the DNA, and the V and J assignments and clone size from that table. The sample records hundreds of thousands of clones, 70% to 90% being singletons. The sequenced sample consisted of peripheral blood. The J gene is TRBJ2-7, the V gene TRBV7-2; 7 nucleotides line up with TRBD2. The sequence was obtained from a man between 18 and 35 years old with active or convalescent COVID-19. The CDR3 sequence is CASSFPGLREHEQYF. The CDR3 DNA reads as TGTGCCAGCAGTTTCCCAGGGCTGCGGGAGCACGAGCAGTACTTC.